What follows are 16 T cell receptor beta chains derived from one specimen sequenced in a study of cytomegalovirus exposure and HLA in healthy donors. The PCR had 60 Vbeta and 13 Jbeta primers. Assay: immunoSEQ multiplex PCR; the TCRdb copy retains only in-frame clones and omits some. The sample holds about 140,000 clones; roughly 73% are singletons and the top ten take around 3.2%. Sequencing was carried out using PBMCs. These receptor sequences come from a man between 40 and 49 years old in good health and CMV-seronegative.

There are a few counts of this clone. The J gene is TRBJ1-1, the V gene TRBV2, with a possible D match to TRBD1 (6 bases). Germline V gives CDR1 SNHLY, CDR2 FYNNEI. The CDR3 extends over 13 amino acids. V lost 7 bases to trimming and J lost 1 base, with 10 bases between them. The CDR3 nucleotides read TGTGCCAGCAACGTGGACAGGAACACTGAAGCTTTCTTT. It encodes CASNVDRNTEAFF.

CDR3 coding DNA: TGTGCCAGCTCCCCAACGCAGATCGGACAGGCTACCTATGGCTACACCTTC. Its translation is CASSPTQIGQATYGYTF. V gene TRBV18 combines with J gene TRBJ1-2; the match to TRBD1 covers 7 bases. This CDR3 is 17 amino acids long. Germline V gene sequence: CDR1 KGHSH, CDR2 LQKENI. Trimming at V came to 6 bases and at J to 4 bases, leaving 17 bases not matched to a gene.

The chain employs TRBV30 and TRBJ1-5; 9 bases fit TRBD1. The CDR3 spans 16 residues. Germline lookup yields CDR1 GTSNPN and CDR2 SVGIG (reference sequence). V was pared by 2 bases and J by 4 bases, with 9 bases of the junction left unmatched. The CDR3 is CAWSLRAGTGNQPQHF. CDR3 DNA sequence: TGTGCCTGGAGTCTACGGGCCGGGACAGGGAATCAGCCCCAGCATTTT.

The rearrangement joins TRBV7-2 to TRBJ2-7; TRBD1 aligns across 7 bases. J was trimmed by 3 bases and V by 5 bases; bases with no gene match: 1. The CDR3 has 12 amino acids. CDR1 SGHTA and CDR2 FQGNSA come from the germline V gene. The CDR3 loop reads CASSGDSYEQYF. Here the CDR3 DNA reads TGTGCCAGCAGCGGGGACAGCTACGAGCAGTACTTC.

This clone came up a few times. The genes are TRBV5-1 and TRBJ1-4; D possibly corresponds to TRBD1 (5 bases). The CDR3 is 13 amino acids. The germline CDR1 and CDR2 sequences are SGHRS and YFSETQ. Between the trimmed V and J ends, which lost 2 bases and 8 bases, there was a span of 10 bases. CDR3 sequence (DNA): TGCGCCAGCAGCTTAGACAACAGGGAAAAACTGTTTTTT. Translating gives CASSLDNREKLFF.

Comments on this clone: Other DNA sequences in this sample translate to the same CDR3. The chain links TRBV9 to TRBJ1-1; D unresolved. Between the trimmed V and J ends, which lost 0 bases and 5 bases, there was a span of 8 bases. The CDR3 extends over 13 amino acids. Germline V CDR1 and CDR2: SGDLS, YYNGEE. The CDR3 DNA is TGTGCCAGCAGCGTAGGCGACGGGACTGAAGCTTTCTTT. This encodes CASSVGDGTEAFF.

The genes are TRBV5-6 and TRBJ2-1, with D maybe TRBD2 (6 bases). The CDR3 runs 16 residues. Trimming shortened V by 4 bases and J by 6 bases, and 20 bases separated the two germline ends. In germline, CDR1 is SGHDT, CDR2 YYEEEE. The CDR3 region is CASSPGLPESLNEQFF. The CDR3 bases are TGTGCCAGCAGCCCGGGACTGCCCGAAAGCCTCAATGAGCAGTTCTTC. Drawing the rest from reference TRBV5-6 and TRBJ2-1, the complete variable domain is DAGVTQSPTHLIKTRGQQVTLRCSPKSGHDTVSWYQQALGQGPQFIFQYYEEEERQRGNFPDRFSGHQFPNYSSELNVNALLLGDSALYLCASSPGLPESLNEQFFGPGTRLTVL.

The chain links TRBV5-6 to TRBJ2-7; TRBD1 matches at 7 bases. The CDR3 covers 15 residues. CDR1 is SGHDT and CDR2 is YYEEEE in the germline V gene. Losses at the gene ends were 4 bases for V and 3 bases for J; bases not matched to a gene: 10. For the CDR3, the DNA is TGTGCCAGCAGCCGGCTAAGACAGGGTAACTACGAGCAGTACTTC. Encoded protein: CASSRLRQGNYEQYF.

This clone showed up just once. At one boundary the junction diverges from the germline segment, which might be a read error. Here the CDR3 reads CVSSIFVVQGAAGANVLTF. The CDR3 DNA follows: TGTGTCAGTAGTATTTTCGTAGTACAGGGGGCGGCTGGGGCCAACGTCCTGACTTTC. V gene TRBV19 combines with J gene TRBJ2-6; 9 positions match TRBD1. Looked up from germline, CDR1 is LNHDA and CDR2 is SQIVND (reference sequence). The CDR3 consists of 19 residues.

This sequence joins TRBV5-5 and TRBJ1-4, with 8 bases lining up with TRBD1. This CDR3 region has 20 residues. V lost 2 bases and J lost 7; bases outside the gene matches: 22. Germline V gene data show CDR1 as SGHKS and CDR2 as YYEKEE (reference sequence). DNA of the CDR3: TGTGCCAGCAGCTTTGGTCGTGGGACAGGTGGAGCCACCGTTACTGAAAAACTGTTTTTT. As protein: CASSFGRGTGGATVTEKLFF.

V is TRBV19 and J is TRBJ2-7; D is perhaps TRBD1 (6 bases). The CDR3 spans 14 residues. CDR1 and CDR2 from the germline V gene are LNHDA and SQIVND (reference sequence). The ends were cut back, 6 bases at V and 2 bases at J, with 14 bases in the middle. Here the CDR3 DNA reads TGTGCCAGTAGCGACTGGGACAACACCTACGAGCAGTACTTC. It specifies CASSDWDNTYEQYF.

The chain is built from TRBV6-5 and TRBJ2-5; D not resolved. The CDR3 totals 16 residues. Looked up from germline, CDR1 is MNHEY and CDR2 is SVGAGI. V was trimmed by 0 bases and J by 4 bases, leaving 15 bases between them. The CDR3 DNA reads TGTGCCAGCAGTTACTCCCGACCCGCGGAAGGAGAGACCCAGTACTTC. Residues: CASSYSRPAEGETQYF.

The chain employs TRBV11-2 and TRBJ2-2, with D maybe TRBD1 (5 bases). This CDR3 is built from 13 residues. Germline V lookup: CDR1 SGHAT, CDR2 FQNNGV. The ends were cut back, 2 bases at V and 8 bases at J, with 9 bases in the middle. DNA of the CDR3: TGTGCCAGCAGCTTATCAGGGCCAGGGGAGCTGTTTTTT. Translated: CASSLSGPGELFF.

The V call is TRBV18, the J call TRBJ2-3, with a weak D call TRBD1 (6 bases). This CDR3 is built from 15 residues. Trimming removed 4 bases at V and 0 bases at J, with 11 bases between. Per the germline V gene, CDR1 is KGHSH and CDR2 is LQKENI. For the CDR3, the DNA is TGTGCCAGCTCACGTGGGGGCTTTAGCACAGATACGCAGTATTTT. Protein product: CASSRGGFSTDTQYF.

The chain employs TRBV5-1 and TRBJ2-3; the match to TRBD2 covers 13 bases. Germline loops: CDR1 SGHRS, CDR2 YFSETQ. Germline trimming cut 2 bases from V and 6 bases from J; bases unmatched to any gene: 6. The CDR3 sequence is 16 residues long. CDR3 DNA: TGCGCCAGCAGCTTTGAGGGACTAGCGGGGTCTGATACGCAGTATTTT. This gives the protein CASSFEGLAGSDTQYF.

The rearrangement links TRBV5-1 to TRBJ2-2; 8 bases align to TRBD2. V trimming: 1 base; J trimming: 4 bases; junction bases outside the gene matches: 12. Germline V CDR1 and CDR2: SGHRS, YFSETQ. The CDR3 sequence is 18 residues long. The CDR3 loop is CASSLPSGGRLSTGELFF. The CDR3 nucleotides read TGCGCCAGCAGCTTGCCCAGCGGGGGCCGATTATCCACCGGGGAGCTGTTTTTT.